Listed below are T cell receptor beta chains from one sample, sequenced in a study of T cells after posttransplantation cyclophosphamide. The method was immunoSEQ multiplex PCR; TCRdb's version includes in-frame clones alone and lacks a portion of them. Singletons are absent from the sample, which has 40,000 to 60,000 clones. The sample taken for sequencing was PBMCs. The origin of the receptors is a man aged 40-50 years in good health, CMV-negative, and a related stem cell transplant donor. Both conserved end residues are part of each CDR3. The order of the fields is CDR3 DNA, CDR3 protein, clone size, V gene, D gene, J gene. A D gene is named only where the DNA matches it firmly. Clone size is not always given. Where it is, it says once, few, many or a class for expanded clones.

TGTGCCAGCAGCTTCGGGGGAAGCGGGAGTGGAGATGAGCAGTTCTTC	CASSFGGSGSGDEQFF	many	TRBV7-2	TRBD2	TRBJ2-1
TGCGCCAGCAGCTTGGACAGGGAGATTGTGGCCCAGTACTTC	CASSLDREIVAQYF	many	TRBV5-1	.	TRBJ2-5
TGTGCCAGCAGCCAAGGAGGGCTGGAGCAGTACTTC	CASSQGGLEQYF	many	TRBV4-2	.	TRBJ2-7
TGTGCCAGCAATCAGGGTAATAGGTACGAGCAGTACTTC	CASNQGNRYEQYF	many	TRBV28	.	TRBJ2-7
TGCGCCAGCAGCTTCAGGGGTCTGGGGACCTACACCTTC	CASSFRGLGTYTF	.	TRBV5-1	.	TRBJ1-2
TGTGCCAGCACCCCGGGAGGGGGTCGCAATTCACCCCTCCACTTT	CASTPGGGRNSPLHF	.	TRBV2	.	TRBJ1-6
TGTGCCAGCAGTCCTCGGACAGGGAGTCCGGCTTTCTTT	CASSPRTGSPAFF	many	TRBV27	TRBD1	TRBJ1-1
TGCAGCGTTGAAGATCGGACTAGCGGGAGTTACGAGCAGTACTTC	CSVEDRTSGSYEQYF	many	TRBV29-1	TRBD2	TRBJ2-7
TGTGCCATCAGTGGTAGTGGTCGAGGAGGCTCCTACAATGAGCAGTTCTTC	CAISGSGRGGSYNEQFF	many	TRBV10-3	.	TRBJ2-1
TGCGCCAGCAGCAGAGGGGGATCCTACGAGCAGTACTTC	CASSRGGSYEQYF	many	TRBV5-1	.	TRBJ2-7
TGCGCCAGCAGCTTCGGGACTAGTCACAACGAGCAGTACTTC	CASSFGTSHNEQYF	many	TRBV5-1	TRBD2	TRBJ2-7
TGTGCCAGCCGAAGCGATAGCTCCTACGAGCAGTACTTC	CASRSDSSYEQYF	few	TRBV27	.	TRBJ2-7
TGTGCCAGCGATCAGGCCCCCTATGGCTACACCTTC	CASDQAPYGYTF	many	TRBV28	.	TRBJ1-2
TGTGCCAGCAGCACAGGGAGATACGAGCAGTACTTC	CASSTGRYEQYF	few	TRBV6-6	.	TRBJ2-7
TGTGCCAGCAGCCAACCTAGTAGCGGGAGGGCAGATGAGCAGTTCTTC	CASSQPSSGRADEQFF	many	TRBV5-6	TRBD2	TRBJ2-1
TGTGCCAGCAGCTTAGGTCAGCGGGAGCTCAACGAGCAGTACTTC	CASSLGQRELNEQYF	many	TRBV7-2	TRBD2	TRBJ2-7
TGTGCCAGCAGCTTAGAGTCCTATAGCAATCAGCCCCAGCATTTT	CASSLESYSNQPQHF	many	TRBV7-2	.	TRBJ1-5
TGTGCCAGCAGCGTAGGCCAGACAGCGATCGCGGGACTACGGACTCCTAGCTCCTACAATGAGCAGTTCTTC	CASSVGQTAIAGLRTPSSYNEQFF	few	TRBV9	TRBD2	TRBJ2-1
TGCGCCAGCAGCGATCGGACAGTGAAACAGCCCCAGCATTTT	CASSDRTVKQPQHF	many	TRBV4-1	.	TRBJ1-5
TGTGCCAGCAGCTTGACGGGTTCCTACGAGCAGTACTTC	CASSLTGSYEQYF	many	TRBV5-5	.	TRBJ2-7
TGTGCCAGCAGCGATGCCCTATATTCTGGGGCCAACGTCCTGACTTTC	CASSDALYSGANVLTF	many	TRBV5-6	.	TRBJ2-6
TGTGCCAGCAGCGGATCCGGGACTAGCGTTTTGGGGGAGCTGTTTTTT	CASSGSGTSVLGELFF	many	TRBV9	TRBD2	TRBJ2-2
TGTGCCAGCTCACCACTAGCGGGAGAGAGCGAGCAGTACTTC	CASSPLAGESEQYF	many	TRBV18	TRBD2	TRBJ2-7
TGTGCCAGCAGCTTGGGGAGGGGCACTGAAGCTTTCTTT	CASSLGRGTEAFF	many	TRBV5-4	.	TRBJ1-1
TGTGCCAGCAGATGGACAGGCGGTGGAGGCTACACCTTC	CASRWTGGGGYTF	many	TRBV27	TRBD1	TRBJ1-2
TGTGCCAGCAGCGTGGAGGACGGGGAGCTGTTTTTT	CASSVEDGELFF	many	TRBV9	.	TRBJ2-2
TGTGCCAGCAGTTACTCGAAAGCAGGCGAGCAGTACTTC	CASSYSKAGEQYF	many	TRBV6-6	.	TRBJ2-7
TGTGCCAGCATGAGACAGGGGGTAAGCACCCATGAGCAGTTCTTC	CASMRQGVSTHEQFF	many	TRBV7-2	TRBD1	TRBJ2-1
TGTGCCAGCAGTTATCTGGGCCGGCAGTTCTTC	CASSYLGRQFF	many	TRBV6-5	.	TRBJ2-1
TGTGCCAGCAGCAAGACTGAATACGAGCAGTACTTC	CASSKTEYEQYF	many	TRBV6-1	.	TRBJ2-7
TGTGCCAGTAGTAGCGGGATTCAAGAGACCCAGTACTTC	CASSSGIQETQYF	many	TRBV19	.	TRBJ2-5
TGTGCCAGCAGTGGGACTCTCTACGAGCAGTACTTC	CASSGTLYEQYF	.	TRBV6-5	.	TRBJ2-7
TGTGCCAGTAGTGCCTCAGGGGGACGCTCTGGAAACACCATATATTTT	CASSASGGRSGNTIYF	many	TRBV19	TRBD1	TRBJ1-3
TGTGCCATCAGTGCGTTAAGCGGGCGTTCCTACAATGAGCAGTTCTTC	CAISALSGRSYNEQFF	many	TRBV10-3	.	TRBJ2-1
TGCGCCAGCAGCTTAAGGGGGCAGAACAATGAGCAGTTCTTC	CASSLRGQNNEQFF	many	TRBV5-1	TRBD1	TRBJ2-1
TGTGCCAGCAGCTTCCAGGTGGGCCCGACATACGAGCAGTACTTC	CASSFQVGPTYEQYF	.	TRBV5-5	.	TRBJ2-7
TGTGCCAGCAGGGCCAGGGGGCTAGGAAACACCATATATTTT	CASRARGLGNTIYF	many	TRBV28	TRBD1	TRBJ1-3
TGTGCCAGCAGCGCCAGGGGGGTTCCTGACACCGGGGAGCTGTTTTTT	CASSARGVPDTGELFF	many	TRBV9	.	TRBJ2-2
TGTGCCAGCAGCTTAGGTTTGCGGGCTCAACGCGGGGAGACCCAGTACTTC	CASSLGLRAQRGETQYF	many	TRBV11-2	.	TRBJ2-5
TGTGCCAGCAGTTTATCCGGCAGGTTCTACGAGCAGTACTTC	CASSLSGRFYEQYF	many	TRBV28	.	TRBJ2-7
TGTGCCAGCAGTTCCATGATAGAGCGGGAGGTAGGGACCCAGTACTTC	CASSSMIEREVGTQYF	many	TRBV28	TRBD2	TRBJ2-5
TGCGCCAGCAGCTTCGGGACAGGGGTCCACGAGCAGTACTTC	CASSFGTGVHEQYF	many	TRBV5-1	TRBD1	TRBJ2-7
TGTGCCATCAGTTCCGGGACAGGGGGTGGTAATGAGCAGTTCTTC	CAISSGTGGGNEQFF	many	TRBV10-3	TRBD1	TRBJ2-1
TGCAGTGCTCAGACCTACGAGCAGTACTTC	CSAQTYEQYF	many	TRBV20-1	.	TRBJ2-7
TGTGCCATCAGTGCCCCGGGACAGGGTGACTATGGCTACACCTTC	CAISAPGQGDYGYTF	many	TRBV10-3	TRBD1	TRBJ1-2
TGCAGCGTTGATGCATCGGGGCAAGAGACCCAGTACTTC	CSVDASGQETQYF	many	TRBV29-1	.	TRBJ2-5
TGTGCCATCAGTGGGGGACTAAGCACAGATACGCAGTATTTT	CAISGGLSTDTQYF	many	TRBV10-3	TRBD2	TRBJ2-3
TGTGCCAGCAGCTTAGACTCCCCGGGGACCGGGGAGCTGTTTTTT	CASSLDSPGTGELFF	many	TRBV7-7	.	TRBJ2-2